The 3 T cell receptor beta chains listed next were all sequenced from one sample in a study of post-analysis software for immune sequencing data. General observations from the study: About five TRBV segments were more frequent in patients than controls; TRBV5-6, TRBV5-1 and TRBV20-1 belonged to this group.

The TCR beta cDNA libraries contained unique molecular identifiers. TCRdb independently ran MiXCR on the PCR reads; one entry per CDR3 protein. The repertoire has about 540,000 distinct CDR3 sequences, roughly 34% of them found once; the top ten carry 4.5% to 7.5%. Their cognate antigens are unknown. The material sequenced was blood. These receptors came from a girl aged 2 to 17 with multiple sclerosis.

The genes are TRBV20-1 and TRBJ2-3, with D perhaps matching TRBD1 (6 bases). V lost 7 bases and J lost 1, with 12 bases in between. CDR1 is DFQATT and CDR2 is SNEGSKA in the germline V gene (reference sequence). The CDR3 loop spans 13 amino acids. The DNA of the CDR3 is TGCAGTGGGTGGGGGCTTCGCACAGATACGCAGTATTTT. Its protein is CSGWGLRTDTQYF.

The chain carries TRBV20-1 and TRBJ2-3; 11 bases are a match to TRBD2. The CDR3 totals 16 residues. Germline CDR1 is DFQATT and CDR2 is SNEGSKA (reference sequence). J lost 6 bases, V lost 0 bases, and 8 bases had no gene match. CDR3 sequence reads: CSARDLTSGVGDTQYF. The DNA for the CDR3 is TGCAGTGCTAGAGACCTGACTAGCGGGGTTGGGGATACGCAGTATTTT.

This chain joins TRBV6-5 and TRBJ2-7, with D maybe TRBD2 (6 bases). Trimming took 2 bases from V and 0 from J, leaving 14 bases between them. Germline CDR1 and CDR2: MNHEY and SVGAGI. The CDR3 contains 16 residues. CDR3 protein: CASSYAGGAGSYEQYF. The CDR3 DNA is TGTGCCAGCAGTTACGCCGGGGGTGCGGGCTCCTACGAGCAGTACTTC.